This is a list of T cell receptor beta chains from one sample in a study of PD-L1 blockade in urothelial cancer. Sequencing used immunoSEQ multiplex PCR; TCRdb keeps in-frame clones, though not all of them. The table records roughly 51,000 clones, roughly 78% of them present only once. The sample was PBMCs, taken around atezolizumab (anti-PD-L1) treatment. These receptors were collected from an older man with urothelial cancer. The CDR3 runs from the conserved cysteine through the conserved F or W. A D gene is named only where the DNA matches it firmly. Some rows mark clone size as missing; the rest say once, few, many or name a class of expanded clone.

>TRBJ2-1|.|TRBD2|TRBV4-2
CASSKQGGSSWDEQFF
TGTGCCAGCAGCAAGCAGGGCGGGAGCTCTTGGGATGAGCAGTTCTTC
>TRBJ2-3|.|.|TRBV7-3
CASSLASGSTDTQYF
TGTGCCAGCAGCTTGGCGAGCGGGAGCACAGATACGCAGTATTTT
>TRBJ2-7|once|.|TRBV10-2
CASSEWGREAYEQYF
TGCGCCAGCAGTGAATGGGGGCGCGAGGCCTACGAGCAGTACTTC
>TRBJ2-7|.|TRBD1|TRBV6-6
CASRHGTGLGEQYF
TGTGCCAGCAGACACGGGACAGGGTTGGGCGAGCAGTACTTC
>TRBJ2-5|.|.|TRBV2
CASSERTALQETQYF
TGTGCCAGCAGTGAGAGGACAGCCTTGCAAGAGACCCAGTACTTC
>TRBJ2-3|.|TRBD2|TRBV28
CAGGGYRTDTQYF
TGTGCCGGGGGGGGGTACCGCACAGATACGCAGTATTTT
>TRBJ2-3|.|.|TRBV19
CASSPGYTDTQYF
TGTGCCAGTAGTCCCGGGTACACAGATACGCAGTATTTT
>TRBJ1-1|.|.|TRBV30
CAWSVQGNTEAFF
TGTGCCTGGAGTGTACAGGGGAACACTGAAGCTTTCTTT
>TRBJ1-5|few|TRBD1|TRBV19
CASSRGRREGQSQHF
TGTGCCAGTAGTAGGGGCAGGAGAGAGGGACAGTCCCAGCATTTT
>TRBJ2-7|few|.|TRBV11-2
CASSLLSSPPYEQYF
TGTGCCAGCAGCTTACTCTCCTCCCCTCCCTACGAGCAGTACTTC
>TRBJ2-1|.|TRBD1|TRBV7-9
CASSPPGTGGYNEQFF
TGTGCCAGCAGTCCACCCGGGACAGGGGGCTACAATGAGCAGTTCTTC
>TRBJ2-7|.|TRBD2|TRBV27
CASSALAGAPLREQYF
TGTGCCAGCAGTGCTCTAGCGGGCGCGCCCCTACGAGAGCAGTACTTC
>TRBJ2-7|.|TRBD2|TRBV28
CASSLWFSGSIVVQYF
TGTGCCAGCAGTTTATGGTTTAGCGGGAGTATCGTCGTGCAGTACTTC
>TRBJ2-7|.|TRBD1|TRBV19
CASSIQPGTAYEQYF
TGTGCCAGTAGTATTCAGCCCGGGACAGCCTACGAGCAGTACTTC
>TRBJ2-3|.|TRBD2|TRBV5-5
CASSWTSGRGESDTQYF
TGTGCCAGCAGCTGGACTAGCGGGAGGGGGGAATCGGATACGCAGTATTTT
>TRBJ2-2|.|TRBD2|TRBV28
CASSSRLAGDYTGELFF
TGTGCCAGCAGTTCCAGACTAGCGGGAGACTACACCGGGGAGCTGTTTTTT
>TRBJ2-7|.|TRBD2|TRBV11-3
CASSQRAGTYEQYF
TGTGCCAGCAGCCAACGAGCGGGGACCTACGAGCAGTACTTC
>TRBJ1-3|.|.|TRBV6-1
CASSDRVRSGNTIYF
TGTGCCAGCAGTGACAGGGTGCGCTCTGGAAACACCATATATTTT
>TRBJ1-1|few|.|TRBV29-1
CSVGHSNTEAFF
TGCAGCGTCGGACATTCGAACACTGAAGCTTTCTTT
>TRBJ2-1|.|TRBD2|TRBV2
CASSDSGLAAPLEQFF
TGTGCCAGCAGTGATTCGGGACTAGCGGCGCCACTCGAGCAGTTCTTC
>TRBJ2-3|once|TRBD1|TRBV19
CASGKQDRGADTQYF
TGTGCCAGTGGCAAGCAGGACAGGGGAGCAGATACGCAGTATTTT
>TRBJ2-5|.|.|TRBV7-9
CASSSYDAGLGETQYF
TGTGCCAGCAGCTCCTACGACGCGGGTTTGGGAGAGACCCAGTACTTC
>TRBJ2-1|.|TRBD2|TRBV7-9
CASSFPSGSSNEQFF
TGTGCCAGCAGCTTCCCTAGCGGGAGTTCCAATGAGCAGTTCTTC
>TRBJ2-3|.|.|TRBV4-2
CASMALGRDTQYF
TGTGCCAGCATGGCACTAGGGAGAGATACGCAGTATTTT
>TRBJ2-1|.|.|TRBV5-1
CASSLDLNEQFF
TGCGCCAGCAGCTTGGACCTAAATGAGCAGTTCTTC
>TRBJ2-1|once|TRBD2|TRBV6-5
CASSYLGTSGIRPFF
TGTGCCAGCAGTTACCTAGGGACTAGCGGGATCCGGCCGTTCTTC
>TRBJ2-7|.|.|TRBV11-2
CASSRDSRYEQYF
TGTGCCAGCAGCCGGGACTCCCGCTACGAGCAGTACTTC
>TRBJ1-1|.|.|TRBV29-1
CSVVYSDTEAFF
TGCAGCGTTGTATACTCTGACACTGAAGCTTTCTTT
>TRBJ2-1|.|.|TRBV11-2
CASRISGDEQFF
TGTGCCAGCAGAATCTCGGGGGATGAGCAGTTCTTC
>TRBJ1-4|.|TRBD1|TRBV28
CAIDDKGQARKLFF
TGTGCCATCGACGACAAGGGACAGGCGCGAAAACTGTTTTTT
>TRBJ2-7|.|.|TRBV27
CASSLQFGNPREQYF
TGTGCCAGCAGTTTACAGTTCGGGAACCCCCGCGAGCAGTACTTC
>TRBJ2-3|.|.|TRBV19
CASSSGDTDTQYF
TGTGCCAGTAGTAGCGGCGACACAGATACGCAGTATTTT
>TRBJ2-1|.|TRBD2|TRBV5-1
CASSLEAGLEQFF
TGCGCCAGCAGCTTGGAAGCGGGACTCGAGCAGTTCTTC
>TRBJ2-3|.|TRBD1|TRBV5-1
CASSLGDRADTQYF
TGCGCCAGCAGCTTGGGAGACAGGGCGGATACGCAGTATTTT
>TRBJ2-7|.|TRBD2|TRBV7-9
CASSLGLAGLPYEQYF
TGTGCCAGCAGCTTAGGTCTAGCGGGACTCCCCTACGAGCAGTACTTC
>TRBJ1-2|once|.|TRBV9
CASSPSWSGGYTF
TGTGCCAGCAGCCCCTCTTGGAGTGGGGGCTACACCTTC
>TRBJ1-4|once|.|TRBV28
CASSLYDGGEKLFF
TGTGCCAGCAGTTTATACGACGGAGGGGAAAAACTGTTTTTT
>TRBJ1-2|.|TRBD1|TRBV30
CAWSASAGQVRGYTF
TGTGCCTGGAGTGCGTCGGCGGGACAGGTCCGTGGCTACACCTTC
>TRBJ1-5|once|.|TRBV19
CASSRQPNQPQHF
TGTGCCAGTAGTAGACAGCCGAATCAGCCCCAGCATTTT
>TRBJ1-5|once|TRBD1|TRBV28
CASSTQQGGGNQPQHF
TGTGCCAGCAGCACCCAACAGGGGGGGGGCAATCAGCCCCAGCATTTT
>TRBJ2-5|.|.|TRBV6-1
CASSEGKTKQYF
TGTGCCAGCAGTGAAGGGAAAACTAAGCAGTACTTC